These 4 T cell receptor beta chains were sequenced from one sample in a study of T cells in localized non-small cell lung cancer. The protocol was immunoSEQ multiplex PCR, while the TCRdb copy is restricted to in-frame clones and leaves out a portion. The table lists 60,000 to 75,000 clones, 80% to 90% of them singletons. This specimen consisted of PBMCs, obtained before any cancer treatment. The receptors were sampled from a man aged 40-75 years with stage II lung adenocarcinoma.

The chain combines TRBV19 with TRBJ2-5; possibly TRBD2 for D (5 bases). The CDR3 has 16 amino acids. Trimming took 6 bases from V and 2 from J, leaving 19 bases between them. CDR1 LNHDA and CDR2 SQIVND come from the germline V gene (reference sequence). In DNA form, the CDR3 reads TGTGCCAGTAGCCAGTCCGGGAAGTTGGGGCAAGAGACCCAGTACTTC. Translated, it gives CASSQSGKLGQETQYF.

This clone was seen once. The CDR3 loop is CASSLSGADWDTQYF. CDR3 nucleotides: TGCGCCAGCAGCTTATCGGGGGCGGATTGGGATACGCAGTATTTT. The chain couples TRBV5-1 to TRBJ2-3, with D tentatively TRBD1 or TRBD2 (6 bases each). The ends were cut back, 2 bases at V and 6 bases at J, with 16 bases in the middle. The V gene's germline CDR1 is SGHRS and CDR2 YFSETQ. The CDR3 spans 15 residues.

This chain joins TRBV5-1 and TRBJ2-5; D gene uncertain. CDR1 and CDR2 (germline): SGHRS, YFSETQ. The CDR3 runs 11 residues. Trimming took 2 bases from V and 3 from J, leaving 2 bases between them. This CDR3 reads CASSFEETQYF. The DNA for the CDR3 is TGCGCCAGCAGCTTTGAAGAGACCCAGTACTTC.

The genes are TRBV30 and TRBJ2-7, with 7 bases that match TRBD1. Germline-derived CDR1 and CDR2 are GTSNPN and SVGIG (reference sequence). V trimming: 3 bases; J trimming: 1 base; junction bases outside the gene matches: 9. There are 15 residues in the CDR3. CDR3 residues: CAWRNRQGISYEQYF. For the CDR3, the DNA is TGTGCCTGGAGAAATCGACAGGGAATATCCTACGAGCAGTACTTC.